The 22 T cell receptor beta chains given below trace back to one sample, sequenced in a study of shared clonotypes between healthy human individuals. Here immunoSEQ multiplex PCR was the method, and the copy in TCRdb shows in-frame clones only, minus some. The sample has roughly 2,300,000 clones, around 90% seen once. The sequencing input was naive CD4+ T cells from PBMCs. As for subset: CD45RA+ positively selected. The receptors here all came from a man aged 18-30 years in good health. Some clones in this sample may be carry-over from other donors' samples.

This clone is a singleton in its sample. The chain links TRBV12-5 to TRBJ2-3; D gene ambiguous. Trimming left V 7 bases short and J 0 bases short, with 14 bases between. The germline gives CDR1 LGHNT, CDR2 FRNRAP. The CDR3 extends over 15 amino acids. Written as DNA, the CDR3 is TGTGCTAGTGCCCAAAGAGAGTATAGCACAGATACGCAGTATTTT. Protein product: CASAQREYSTDTQYF.

V usage is TRBV5-1 and J usage is TRBJ1-4, with TRBD1 as a possible D gene (5 bases). Per the germline V gene, CDR1 is SGHRS and CDR2 is YFSETQ. The V end was cut by 4 bases, the J end by 6 bases, with 13 bases between. The CDR3 contains 14 residues. CDR3 amino acids: CASSEGLSDEKLFF. In nucleotides, the CDR3 is TGCGCCAGCAGCGAGGGACTTTCCGATGAAAAACTGTTTTTT.

V and J are TRBV4-1 and TRBJ2-7; D might be TRBD2 (6 bases). The CDR3 is made up of 12 amino acids. The germline V gene has CDR1 MGHRA and CDR2 YSYEKL. V lost 5 bases and J 7 bases, leaving 12 bases between the germline ends. This CDR3 reads CASSAKSGEQYF. For the CDR3, the DNA is TGCGCCAGCAGCGCGAAAAGCGGGGAGCAGTACTTC.

The V call is TRBV28, the J call TRBJ2-5; TRBD1 agrees at 8 bases. The J segment lost 5 bases and the V segment lost 5 bases, leaving 7 bases of the junction unmatched. This CDR3 is 14 amino acids long. The germline gives CDR1 MDHEN, CDR2 SYDVKM. CDR3 nucleotides: TGTGCCAGCAGTCGTCAGGGGGCCGGGGAGACCCAGTACTTC. It translates to CASSRQGAGETQYF. Based on the CDR3 plus reference TRBV28 and TRBJ2-5, the full variable domain is DVKVTQSSRYLVKRTGEKVFLECVQDMDHENMFWYRQDPGLGLRLIYFSYDVKMKEKGDIPEGYSVSREKKERFSLILESASTNQTSMYLCASSRQGAGETQYFGPGTRLLVL.

The chain has TRBV28 and TRBJ2-3; D possibly matches TRBD1 or TRBD2 (5 bases each). The V and J ends lost 5 bases and 0 bases respectively, with 18 bases between them. This CDR3 has 17 residues. CDR1 is MDHEN, CDR2 SYDVKM, per germline. The CDR3 DNA is TGTGCCAGCAGTCCCCCACGGGGCGCCGGGAGCACAGATACGCAGTATTTT. It translates to CASSPPRGAGSTDTQYF.

The chain recombines TRBV6-4 with TRBJ2-7; TRBD2 aligns across 16 bases. The CDR3 runs to 18 residues. The germline gives CDR1 MRHNA, CDR2 SNTAGT. V shed 7 bases, J shed 6 bases, and the junction held 15 bases outside the gene matches. In DNA form, the CDR3 reads TGTGCCAGCACCCCCCGGGGACTAGCGGGAGGGCCGACCGCCGAGCAGTACTTC. As protein: CASTPRGLAGGPTAEQYF.

This chain uses TRBV7-3 with TRBJ2-1; D gene unclear. Germline loops: CDR1 SGHTA, CDR2 FQGTGA. The CDR3 is 15 amino acids. The ends were cut back, 5 bases at V and 0 bases at J, with 11 bases in the middle. The CDR3: CASSVAASSYNEQFF. The CDR3 DNA reads TGTGCCAGCAGCGTCGCGGCGAGCTCCTACAATGAGCAGTTCTTC.

The V and J genes are TRBV11-2 and TRBJ2-5, with TRBD2 matching over 13 bases. Looked up from germline, CDR1 is SGHAT and CDR2 is FQNNGV. V lost 5 bases to trimming and J lost 4 bases; unmatched junction nucleotides: 7. There are 16 residues in the CDR3. DNA of the CDR3: TGTGCCAGCAGCGGACGGACTAGCGGGAGTACAGAGACCCAGTACTTC. Translation gives CASSGRTSGSTETQYF. Complete variable domain (other parts from reference TRBV11-2 and TRBJ2-5): EAGVAQSPRYKIIEKRQSVAFWCNPISGHATLYWYQQILGQGPKLLIQFQNNGVVDDSQLPKDRFSAERLKGVDSTLKIQPAKLEDSAVYLCASSGRTSGSTETQYFGPGTRLLVL.

The chain employs TRBV28 and TRBJ1-5, with D perhaps matching TRBD1 (5 bases). Trimming cost V 4 bases and J 6 bases, with 13 bases left between them. Germline V CDR1 and CDR2: MDHEN, SYDVKM. The length of the CDR3 is 14 residues. This CDR3 is CASSWGTGRQPQHF. CDR3 sequence (DNA): TGTGCCAGCAGTTGGGGAACGGGGCGTCAGCCCCAGCATTTT.

J is TRBJ1-3 and V is TRBV5-4; no definite D call. The CDR3 covers 13 residues. Germline values: CDR1 SGHNT, CDR2 YYREEE (reference sequence). V shed 5 bases and J shed 0 bases, with 6 bases lying between them. The CDR3 region has the DNA TGTGCCAGCAGGGGAAGCTCTGGAAACACCATATATTTT. Encoded protein: CASRGSSGNTIYF.

The chain couples TRBV5-1 to TRBJ1-4, with a possible D match to TRBD1 (6 bases). Trimming took 0 bases from V and 8 from J, leaving 11 bases between them. The germline CDR1 and CDR2 sequences are SGHRS and YFSETQ. The CDR3 spans 14 residues. Written as DNA, the CDR3 is TGCGCCAGCAGCTTGGAGGGGGTGAGGGAAAAACTGTTTTTT. As protein: CASSLEGVREKLFF.

This clone was observed a single time. This chain links TRBV4-3 with TRBJ2-1; 8 nucleotides match TRBD2. V gave up 4 bases and J gave up 3 bases; unmatched junction bases: 8. The CDR3 is made up of 16 amino acids. Germline-derived CDR1 and CDR2 are LGHNA and YSLEER. This chain's CDR3 is CASSPAAGGLYNEQFF. CDR3 nucleotide sequence: TGCGCCAGCAGCCCAGCGGCGGGAGGCCTCTACAATGAGCAGTTCTTC.

The CDR3 nucleotides are TGTGCCAGCATATCAAGGGGAGCCTACCAAGAGACCCAGTACTTC. Translating it yields CASISRGAYQETQYF. J is TRBJ2-5 and V is TRBV6-6; D possibly uses TRBD1 or TRBD2 (5 bases each). Germline lookup yields CDR1 MNHNY and CDR2 SVGAGI (reference sequence). V dropped 7 bases and J dropped 0 bases, with 15 bases sitting between them. The CDR3 runs 15 residues.

The chain links TRBV9 to TRBJ2-1; 11 bases agree with TRBD2. This CDR3 contains 14 residues. The germline CDR1 and CDR2 sequences are SGDLS and YYNGEE. V shed 0 bases, J shed 9 bases, and the junction held 2 bases outside the gene matches. CDR3 bases: TGTGCCAGCAGCGTAGACGGACTAGCGGGTGAGCAGTTCTTC. Its protein is CASSVDGLAGEQFF.

This chain joins TRBV5-8 and TRBJ2-3; D not certain. Germline V gene lookup returns CDR1 SGHTS and CDR2 YDEGEE. Trimming cost V 3 bases and J 2 bases, with 13 bases left between them. The CDR3 has 15 residues. This chain's CDR3 is CASSSSRWPTDTQYF. CDR3 DNA sequence: TGTGCCAGCAGCTCGTCGCGGTGGCCCACAGATACGCAGTATTTT.

The chain employs TRBV11-2 and TRBJ2-7; no reliable D call. CDR1 is SGHAT and CDR2 is FQNNGV in the germline V gene. Trimming took off 5 bases at V and 9 bases at J, with 11 bases between the two ends. CDR3 length equals 11 residues. The DNA of the CDR3 is TGTGCCAGCAGCCAACAGATGGGGCAGTACTTC. This codes for CASSQQMGQYF.

The gene calls are TRBV27 and TRBJ2-7; 9 nucleotides agree with TRBD1. Germline CDR1 MNHEY, CDR2 SMNVEV (reference sequence). The CDR3 runs 14 residues. J gave up 7 bases and V 5 bases, and 9 bases lay outside the gene matches. This CDR3 is CASSRDRVIGEQYF. Here the CDR3 DNA reads TGTGCCAGCAGTCGGGACAGGGTCATTGGGGAGCAGTACTTC.

This clone was counted once. The chain is built from TRBV12-5 and TRBJ2-1, with 9 positions matching TRBD2. The CDR3 consists of 14 residues. Germline trimming cut 7 bases from V and 6 bases from J; bases unmatched to any gene: 7. Per germline, CDR1 LGHNT and CDR2 FRNRAP. CDR3 loop: CASAPRLAANEQFF. The CDR3 nucleotides are TGTGCTAGTGCCCCGAGACTAGCGGCCAATGAGCAGTTCTTC.

The chain has TRBV27 and TRBJ2-2; D not certain. CDR1 MNHEY and CDR2 SMNVEV come from the germline V gene (reference sequence). V dropped 7 bases and J dropped 0 bases, with 6 bases sitting between them. The CDR3 is made up of 13 amino acids. The CDR3 nucleotides read TGTGCCAGCACCGGCGCGAACACCGGGGAGCTGTTTTTT. This gives the protein CASTGANTGELFF.

The rearrangement joins TRBV7-3 to TRBJ2-5, with D perhaps TRBD1 or TRBD2 (5 bases each). V was shortened by 2 bases and J by 4 bases, with 17 bases between the two germline ends. Looked up from germline, CDR1 is SGHTA and CDR2 is FQGTGA. This CDR3 contains 16 residues. The CDR3 region has the DNA TGTGCCAGCAGCTTAGGGTCGGTGGGGGTTGGAGAGACCCAGTACTTC. Its translation: CASSLGSVGVGETQYF.

The chain combines TRBV7-9 with TRBJ2-5, with D possibly TRBD2 on 5 matching bases. V dropped 6 bases and J dropped 5 bases, with 10 bases sitting between them. Germline V gene sequence: CDR1 SEHNR, CDR2 FQNEAQ (reference sequence). The CDR3 runs 12 residues. The CDR3 DNA reads as TGTGCCAGCAGGAGGGAGTTGGAGACCCAGTACTTC. Translating gives CASRRELETQYF.

The V gene is TRBV27, the J gene TRBJ1-5; the D is unclear. Germline lookup yields CDR1 MNHEY and CDR2 SMNVEV (reference sequence). The CDR3 is made up of 15 amino acids. Deletions cut 2 bases from V and 2 bases from J, with 10 bases between. In DNA form, the CDR3 reads TGTGCCAGCAGTTTAAATCGACACGGCAATCAGCCCCAGCATTTT. This translates into CASSLNRHGNQPQHF.